The entry below describes one T cell receptor beta chain. This sample is drawn from a study of blood T cell repertoires in COVID-19. Study overall: The United States, Italy and Spain provided the acute and convalescent COVID-19 samples.

Trimming removed 8 bases at V and 5 bases at J, with 13 bases between. The germline V gene encodes CDR1 DFQATT and CDR2 SNEGSKA (reference sequence). The CDR3 spans 11 residues. Using immunoSEQ multiplex PCR, the repertoire was profiled, and TCRdb retains in-frame clones only, with some absent. In the table there are about 59,000 clones, less than 85% of which are singletons. The sample consisted of peripheral blood. The sequence derives from a human donor in a cohort sampled during active COVID-19. The gene calls are TRBV20-1 and TRBJ2-7; D gene uncertain. The CDR3: CSTTKSHEQYF. DNA of the CDR3: TGCAGTACTACCAAGAGCCACGAGCAGTACTTC.